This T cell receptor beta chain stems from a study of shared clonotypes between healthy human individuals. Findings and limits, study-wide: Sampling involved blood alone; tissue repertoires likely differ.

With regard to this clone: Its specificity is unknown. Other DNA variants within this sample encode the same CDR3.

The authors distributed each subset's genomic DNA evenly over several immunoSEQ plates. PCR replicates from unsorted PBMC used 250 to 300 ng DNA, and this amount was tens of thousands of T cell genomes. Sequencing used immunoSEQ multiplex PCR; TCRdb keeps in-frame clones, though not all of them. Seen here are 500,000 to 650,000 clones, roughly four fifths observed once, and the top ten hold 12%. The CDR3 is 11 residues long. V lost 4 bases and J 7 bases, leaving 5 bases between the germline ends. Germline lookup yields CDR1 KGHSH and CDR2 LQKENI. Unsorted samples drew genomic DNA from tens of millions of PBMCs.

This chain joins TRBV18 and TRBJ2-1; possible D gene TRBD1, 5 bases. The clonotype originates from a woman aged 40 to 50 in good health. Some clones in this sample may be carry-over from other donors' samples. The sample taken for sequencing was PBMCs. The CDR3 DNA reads TGTGCCAGCTCACAGGGGAATGAGCAGTTCTTC. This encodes CASSQGNEQFF. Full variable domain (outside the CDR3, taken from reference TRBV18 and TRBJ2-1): NAGVMQNPRHLVRRRGQEARLRCSPMKGHSHVYWYRQLPEEGLKFMVYLQKENIIDESGMPKERFSAEFPKEGPSILRIQQVVRGDSAAYFCASSQGNEQFFGPGTRLTVL.